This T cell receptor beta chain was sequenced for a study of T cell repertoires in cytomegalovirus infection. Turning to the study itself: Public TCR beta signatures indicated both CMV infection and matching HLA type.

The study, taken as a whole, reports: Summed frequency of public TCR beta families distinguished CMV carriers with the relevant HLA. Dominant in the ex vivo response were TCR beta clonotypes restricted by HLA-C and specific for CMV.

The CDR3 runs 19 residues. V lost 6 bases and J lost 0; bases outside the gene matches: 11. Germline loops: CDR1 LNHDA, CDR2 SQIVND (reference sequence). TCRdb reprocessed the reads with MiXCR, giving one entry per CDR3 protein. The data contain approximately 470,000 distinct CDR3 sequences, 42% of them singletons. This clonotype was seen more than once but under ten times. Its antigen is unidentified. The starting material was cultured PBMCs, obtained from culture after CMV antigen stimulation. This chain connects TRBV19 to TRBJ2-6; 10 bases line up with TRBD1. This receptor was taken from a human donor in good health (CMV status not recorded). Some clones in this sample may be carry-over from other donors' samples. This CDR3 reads CASSSFGQGVSSGANVLTF. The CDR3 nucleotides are TGTGCCAGTAGCTCATTCGGACAGGGGGTGAGCTCTGGGGCCAACGTCCTGACTTTC.